The TCR beta chain under discussion was sequenced for a study of T cell repertoires in cytomegalovirus infection (dated by TCRdb to the late 2010s). Looking at the study overall: Alongside well-studied HLA-B-restricted epitopes, the peptide stimulations were aimed at recently identified HLA-C-restricted CMV epitopes, whose presentation resists viral immunomodulation. Donor HLA type was relevant to the analysis, as public TCR beta signatures indicated carriage of CMV infection together with the matching HLA type. What the authors observed across the whole study: The ex vivo response was dominated by HLA-C-restricted CMV-specific TCR beta clonotypes, which also provided the single most frequent clonotype in two of eight donors. Cumulative frequency of public TCR beta family members discriminated carriers of CMV infection plus the relevant HLA type in this cohort and an independent roughly 350-donor cohort.

According to the study, the label for this sample's treatment or condition signals: in vitro stimulation with specific CMV peptide epitopes to enrich CMV-specific T cells. The germline V gene (reference sequence) yields LNHDA for CDR1 and SQIVND for CDR2. The V and J ends are trimmed by 5 bases and 0 bases, leaving 7 bases between them. The CDR3 has 13 amino acids, counting the end cysteine and phenylalanine. Only the CDR3 portion is preserved as DNA: 39 bases, with reading frame beginning at the first base. On this clonotype: Its cognate antigen has yet to be identified. Per-base quality was not reported, and no clone a single base away is much larger than it.

Sequenced using an Illumina HiSeq 1500. The public reads were reprocessed in TCRdb via fastp at Q25 and MiXCR, keeping in-frame beta chains. Each record represents a unique CDR3 protein, reported with the most common genes and DNA among its rows. In all, the sample holds 340,000 or so distinct CDR3 sequences, and about 25% of those were seen once. Jointly, the top ten make up more than 10% of the sample. Recombination linked TRBV19 to TRBJ1-1, with no confidently assigned D gene. This sequence originates from a human donor in good health (CMV status not recorded). Some clones in this sample may be carry-over from other donors' samples. The input for sequencing was cultured PBMCs, taken from culture after CMV antigen stimulation. The CDR3 has the sequence CASSDTLNTEAFF. Read as DNA, the sequence is TGTGCCAGTAGTGACACATTGAACACTGAAGCTTTCTTT.